Reported below is one TCR beta chain. Its specificity is not known. The sample originates from a study of shared clonotypes between healthy human individuals. Regarding the study as a whole: Sequencing depth was a factor that was expected to affect clonotype sharing among donors.

Here immunoSEQ multiplex PCR was the method, and the copy in TCRdb shows in-frame clones only, minus some. The sample contains about 1.5 million clones, roughly 96% of which appear only once. The trim removed 6 bases at V and 2 bases at J, leaving 9 bases unmatched. Germline-derived CDR1 and CDR2 are MDHEN and SYDVKM. CDR3 size: 16 residues. V gene TRBV28 combines with J gene TRBJ1-2; TRBD1 aligns across 10 bases. Sequencing was performed on naive CD4+ T cells sorted from blood. Subset meaning: CD45RA+ positively selected. This sequence was found in a man aged 30 to 39 in good health. The DNA of the CDR3 is TGTGCCAGCAGCAGGACAGGGGGTCTCGACAACTATGGCTACACCTTC. It encodes CASSRTGGLDNYGYTF.